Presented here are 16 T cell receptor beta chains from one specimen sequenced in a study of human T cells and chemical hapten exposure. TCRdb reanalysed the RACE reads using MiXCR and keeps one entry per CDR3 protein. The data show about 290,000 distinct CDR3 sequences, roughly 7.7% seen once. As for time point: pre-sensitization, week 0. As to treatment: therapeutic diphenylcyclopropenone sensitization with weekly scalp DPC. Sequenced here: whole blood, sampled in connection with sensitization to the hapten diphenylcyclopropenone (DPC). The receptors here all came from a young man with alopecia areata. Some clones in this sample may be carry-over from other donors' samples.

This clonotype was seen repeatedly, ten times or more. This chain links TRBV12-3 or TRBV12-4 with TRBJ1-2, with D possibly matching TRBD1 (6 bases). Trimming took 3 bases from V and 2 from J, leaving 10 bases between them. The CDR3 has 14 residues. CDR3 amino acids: CASSLGGRNYGYTF. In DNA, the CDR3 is TGTGCCAGCAGTTTGGGGGGCCGCAACTATGGCTACACCTTC.

This CDR3 is CASSFGTGGAGTGELFF. The CDR3 bases are TGTGCCAGCAGCTTCGGGACAGGGGGCGCGGGCACCGGGGAGCTGTTTTTT. The chain recombines TRBV5-6 with TRBJ2-2; 12 bases agree with TRBD1. V trimming: 2 bases; J trimming: 4 bases; junction bases outside the gene matches: 6. There are 17 residues in the CDR3. CDR1 is SGHDT, CDR2 YYEEEE, per germline. The full variable domain, rest sourced from reference TRBV5-6 and TRBJ2-2, is DAGVTQSPTHLIKTRGQQVTLRCSPKSGHDTVSWYQQALGQGPQFIFQYYEEEERQRGNFPDRFSGHQFPNYSSELNVNALLLGDSALYLCASSFGTGGAGTGELFFGEGSRLTVL.

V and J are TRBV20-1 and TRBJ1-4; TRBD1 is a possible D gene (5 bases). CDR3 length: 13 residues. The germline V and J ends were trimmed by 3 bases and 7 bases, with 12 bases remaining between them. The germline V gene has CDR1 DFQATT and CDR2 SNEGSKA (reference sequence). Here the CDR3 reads CSARVPGGEKLFF. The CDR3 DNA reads TGCAGTGCTAGGGTCCCGGGGGGTGAAAAACTGTTTTTT.

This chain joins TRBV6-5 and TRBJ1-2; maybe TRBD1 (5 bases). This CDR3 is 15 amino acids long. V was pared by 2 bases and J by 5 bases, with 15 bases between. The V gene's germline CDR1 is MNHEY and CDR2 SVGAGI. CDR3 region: CASSYHEGGEYGYTF. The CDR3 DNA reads TGTGCCAGCAGTTACCACGAAGGAGGGGAGTATGGCTACACCTTC.

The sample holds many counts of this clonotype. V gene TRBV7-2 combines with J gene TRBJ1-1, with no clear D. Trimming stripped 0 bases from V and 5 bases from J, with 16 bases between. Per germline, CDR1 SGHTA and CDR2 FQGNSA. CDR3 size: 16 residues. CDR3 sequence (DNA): TGTGCCAGCAGCTTAGCTCGTGAACCCGGAGAGACTGAAGCTTTCTTT. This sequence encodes CASSLAREPGETEAFF. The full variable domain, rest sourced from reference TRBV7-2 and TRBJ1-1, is GAGVSQSPSNKVTEKGKDVELRCDPISGHTALYWYRQSLGQGLEFLIYFQGNSAPDKSGLPSDRFSAERTGGSVSTLTIQRTQQEDSAVYLCASSLAREPGETEAFFGQGTRLTVV.

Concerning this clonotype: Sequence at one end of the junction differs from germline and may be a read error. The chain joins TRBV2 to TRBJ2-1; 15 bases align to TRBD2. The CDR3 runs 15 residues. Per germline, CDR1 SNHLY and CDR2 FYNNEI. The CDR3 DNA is TGTGCCAGCAGGACTGGGACTAGCGGGGGGACCCCCATGCTCTTC. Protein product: CASRTGTSGGTPMLF. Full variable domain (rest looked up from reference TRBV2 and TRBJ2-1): EPEVTQTPSHQVTQMGQEVILRCVPISNHLYFYWYRQILGQKVEFLVSFYNNEISEKSEIFDDQFSVERPDGSNFTLKIRSTKLEDSAMYFCASRTGTSGGTPMLFGPGTRLTVL.

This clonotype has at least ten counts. CDR3 bases: TGTGCCAGCAGTTTAGGGGTCCTTCTACGCTATGGCTACACCTTC. Its translation is CASSLGVLLRYGYTF. The chain joins TRBV12-3 or TRBV12-4 to TRBJ1-2; D not resolved. Trimming took 1 base from V and 4 from J, leaving 13 bases between them. The CDR3 has 15 amino acids.

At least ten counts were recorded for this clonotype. CDR3 sequence: CASSYSPIEQYF. The CDR3 DNA sequence: TGTGCCAGCAGTTACTCTCCGATCGAGCAGTACTTC. The rearrangement links TRBV6-2 or TRBV6-3 to TRBJ2-7; D remains ambiguous. The CDR3 covers 12 residues. Germline-derived CDR1 and CDR2 are MNHEY and SVGEGT. Trimming took 0 bases from V and 6 from J, leaving 6 bases between them.

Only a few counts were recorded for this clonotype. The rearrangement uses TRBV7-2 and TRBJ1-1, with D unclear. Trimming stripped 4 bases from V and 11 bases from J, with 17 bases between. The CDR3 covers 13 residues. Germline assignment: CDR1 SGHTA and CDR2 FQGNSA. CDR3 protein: CASSSYTLREAFF. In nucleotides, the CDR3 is TGTGCCAGCAGCTCCTACACCTTAAGGGAGGCTTTCTTT.

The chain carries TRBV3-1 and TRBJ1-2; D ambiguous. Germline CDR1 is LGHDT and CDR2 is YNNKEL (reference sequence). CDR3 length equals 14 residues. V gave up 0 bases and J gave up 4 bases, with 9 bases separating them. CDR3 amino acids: CASSQDPGTYGYTF. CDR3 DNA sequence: TGTGCCAGCAGCCAAGATCCAGGCACCTATGGCTACACCTTC.

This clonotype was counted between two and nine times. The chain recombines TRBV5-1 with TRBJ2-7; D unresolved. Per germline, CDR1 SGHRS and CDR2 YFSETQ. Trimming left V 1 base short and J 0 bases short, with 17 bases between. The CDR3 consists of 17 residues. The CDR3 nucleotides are TGCGCCAGCAGCTTGTTACAGCAAGAAGTTTACTCCTACGAGCAGTACTTC. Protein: CASSLLQQEVYSYEQYF.

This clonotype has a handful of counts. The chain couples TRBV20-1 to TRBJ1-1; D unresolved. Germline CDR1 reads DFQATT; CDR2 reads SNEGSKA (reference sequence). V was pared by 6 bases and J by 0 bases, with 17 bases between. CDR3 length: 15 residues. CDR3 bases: TGCAGTGCACGGAGGAGTGGGCGGATGAACACTGAAGCTTTCTTT. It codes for CSARRSGRMNTEAFF.

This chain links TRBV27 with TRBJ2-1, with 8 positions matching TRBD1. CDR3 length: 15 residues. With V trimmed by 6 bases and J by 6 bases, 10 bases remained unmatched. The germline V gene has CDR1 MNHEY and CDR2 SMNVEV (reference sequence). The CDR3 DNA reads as TGTGCCAGCAGCGGATGGACAGGGTTGCGCAATGAGCAGTTCTTC. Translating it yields CASSGWTGLRNEQFF.

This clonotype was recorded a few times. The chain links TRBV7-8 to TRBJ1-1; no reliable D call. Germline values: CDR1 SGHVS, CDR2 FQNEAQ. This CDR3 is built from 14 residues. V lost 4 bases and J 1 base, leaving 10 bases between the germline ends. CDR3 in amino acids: CASSSTRENTEAFF. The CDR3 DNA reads TGTGCCAGCAGCTCCACAAGGGAGAACACTGAAGCTTTCTTT. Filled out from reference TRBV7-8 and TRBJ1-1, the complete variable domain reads GAGVSQSPRYKVAKRGQDVALRCDPISGHVSLFWYQQALGQGPEFLTYFQNEAQLDKSGLPSDRFFAERPEGSVSTLKIQRTQQEDSAVYLCASSSTRENTEAFFGQGTRLTVV.

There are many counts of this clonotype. This chain's CDR3 is CASSQDGGSNQPQHF. The CDR3 DNA reads as TGCGCCAGCAGCCAAGATGGGGGTAGCAATCAGCCCCAGCATTTT. The J gene is TRBJ1-5, the V gene TRBV4-1; possible D gene TRBD1, 5 bases. The CDR3 sequence is 15 residues long. Trimming took 0 bases from V and 0 from J, leaving 6 bases between them. Germline loops: CDR1 MGHRA, CDR2 YSYEKL.

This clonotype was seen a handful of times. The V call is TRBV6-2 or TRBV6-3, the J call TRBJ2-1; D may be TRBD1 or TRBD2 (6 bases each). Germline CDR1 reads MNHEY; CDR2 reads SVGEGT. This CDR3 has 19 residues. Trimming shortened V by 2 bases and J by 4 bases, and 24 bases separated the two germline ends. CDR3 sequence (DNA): TGTGCCAGCAGTTACACCCTGGACACGACTAGGGGGAATTACAATGAGCAGTTCTTC. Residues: CASSYTLDTTRGNYNEQFF.